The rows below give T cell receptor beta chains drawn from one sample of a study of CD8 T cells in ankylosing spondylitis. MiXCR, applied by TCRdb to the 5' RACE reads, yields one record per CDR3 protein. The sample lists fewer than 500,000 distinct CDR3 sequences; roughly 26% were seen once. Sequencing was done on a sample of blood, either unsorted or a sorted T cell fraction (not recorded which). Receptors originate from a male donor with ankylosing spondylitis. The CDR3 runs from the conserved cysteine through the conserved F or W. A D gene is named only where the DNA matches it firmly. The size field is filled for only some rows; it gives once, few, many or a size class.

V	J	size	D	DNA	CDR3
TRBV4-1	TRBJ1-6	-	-	TGCGCCAGCAGCCAAGAGGAGGCTAATTCACCCCTCCACTTT	CASSQEEANSPLHF
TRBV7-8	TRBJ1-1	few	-	TGTGCCAGCAGCTTCATCGGGGGGCGCGACACTGAAGCTTTCTTT	CASSFIGGRDTEAFF
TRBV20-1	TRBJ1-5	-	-	TGCTGTGCTAGGTGGGGGGGGCTTGGGGATCAGCCCCAGCATTTT	CCARWGGLGDQPQHF
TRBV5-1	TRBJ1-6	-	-	TGCGCCAGCAGCATCGATGGGCCTAATTCACCCCTCCACTTT	CASSIDGPNSPLHF
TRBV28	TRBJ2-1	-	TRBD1	TGTGCCACCGGGGACAGGGGTAAAAACAATGAGCAGTTCTTC	CATGDRGKNNEQFF
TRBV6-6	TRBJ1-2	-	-	TGTGCCAGCAGTTATGTCTCGGAAAACGACTACACCTTC	CASSYVSENDYTF
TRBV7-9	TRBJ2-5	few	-	TGTGCCAGCAGCCCAACGAACCGGAGGGGAGAGACCCAGTACTTC	CASSPTNRRGETQYF
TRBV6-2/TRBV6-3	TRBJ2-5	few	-	TGTGCCAGCAGTATCAGAATTCCGGAGACCCAGTACTTC	CASSIRIPETQYF
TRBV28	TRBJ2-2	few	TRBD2	TGTGCCAGCACCCGAGGGAGGGTGACCGGGGAGCTGTTTTTT	CASTRGRVTGELFF
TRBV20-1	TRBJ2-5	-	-	TGCAGTGCGAGACAGGGAGGCACCCAAGAGACCCAGTACTTC	CSARQGGTQETQYF
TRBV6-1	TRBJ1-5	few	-	TGTGCCAGCAGTGCCCGACAGGTTAATCAGCCCCAGCATTTT	CASSARQVNQPQHF
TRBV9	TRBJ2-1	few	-	TGTGCCAGCAGCGTAGGAGCCAGCCCCTACAATGAGCAGTTCTTC	CASSVGASPYNEQFF
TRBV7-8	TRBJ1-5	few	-	TGTGCCAGCAGCTTTACTTACCGGGACATTAGCAATCAGCCCCAGCATTTT	CASSFTYRDISNQPQHF
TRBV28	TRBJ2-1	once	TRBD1	TGTGCCAGCAGTTCTGCCGGGACAGGGGGCAGGGATGAGCAGTTCTTC	CASSSAGTGGRDEQFF
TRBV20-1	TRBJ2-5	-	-	TGCAGTGCTAGTTCGGCTAGCCTAGAGACCCAGTACTTC	CSASSASLETQYF
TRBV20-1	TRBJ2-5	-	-	TGCAGTGCTAGAGAACCCACGGGGCAAGAGACCCAGTACTTC	CSAREPTGQETQYF
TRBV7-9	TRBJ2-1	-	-	TGTGCCAGCAGCTTAGCGGTGCGCGGAGTTAATGAGCAGTTCTTC	CASSLAVRGVNEQFF